The 7 T cell receptor beta chains in this list originate from one sample, sequenced in a study of blood T cells in healthy people across ages (dated by TCRdb to 2015 to 2017). To prepare the library, 5' RACE was applied. TCRdb shows the sequencer as Illumina HiSeq 2500. The second PCR ran for about 6 to 12 cycles and used a J-beta primer mix along with a sample-barcoded 5' primer. TCRdb reprocessing: public reads trimmed at Q25 with fastp, clones called with MiXCR, in-frame beta chains kept. Each entry merges the rows of one CDR3 protein and shows their most common DNA and genes. The sample table contains roughly 680,000 distinct CDR3 sequences; only one count was recorded for around 21% of them. Of the sample, about 3.6% is held by the ten largest clones. Sequencing was done on a sample of blood. These receptors were collected from a man in his 70s in good health.

J is TRBJ1-3 and V is TRBV29-1, with TRBD1 matching 9 bases. Germline V gene data show CDR1 as SQVTM and CDR2 as ANQGSEA. V was clipped by 2 bases and J by 1 base; unmatched bases: 9. This CDR3 region has 17 residues. CDR3 nucleotides: TGCAGCGTTGAAATGGGGACAGGGTGGAAGTCTGGAAACACCATATATTTT. This gives the protein CSVEMGTGWKSGNTIYF. The variable domain in full, with the rest retrieved from reference TRBV29-1 and TRBJ1-3, is SAVISQKPSRDICQRGTSLTIQCQVDSQVTMMFWYRQQPGQSLTLIATANQGSEATYESGFVIDKFPISRPNLTFSTLTVSNMSPEDSSIYLCSVEMGTGWKSGNTIYFGEGSWLTVV.

The gene calls are TRBV20-1 and TRBJ2-3; 8 bases are shared with TRBD1. CDR3 length equals 15 residues. Germline CDR1 and CDR2: DFQATT and SNEGSKA (reference sequence). Trimming removed 6 bases from V and 2 bases from J; junction bases left unmatched: 10. As DNA, the CDR3 is TGCAGTGCCTATGACAGGGGCGGGTTCACAGATACGCAGTATTTT. Translating it yields CSAYDRGGFTDTQYF.

With respect to this clonotype: The junction and the germline gene differ at one end; a read error may be behind it. The V and J genes are TRBV6-1 and TRBJ2-7; TRBD2 matches 10 bases. CDR1 and CDR2 from the germline V gene are MNHNS and SASEGT. There are 16 residues in the CDR3. DNA of the CDR3: TGTGCTAGCAGTCATTTAGCGGGAGGATCCTCCTACGAGCAGTACTTC. As protein: CASSHLAGGSSYEQYF.

In this sample, this clonotype turned up many times. An end of the junction differs from the germline gene, which may be a read error. V usage is TRBV12-3 or TRBV12-4 and J usage is TRBJ2-3; TRBD2 matches at 7 bases. This CDR3 comprises 14 residues. CDR3 nucleotide sequence: TGTGCCAGCACTTTAGGACTAGGAGGAGATACGCAGTATTTT. As protein: CASTLGLGGDTQYF.

The chain employs TRBV25-1 and TRBJ1-2; the D is unclear. Deletions cut 0 bases from V and 5 bases from J, with 19 bases between. Looked up from germline, CDR1 is MGHDK and CDR2 is SYGVNS. The CDR3 length is 17 residues. In DNA form, the CDR3 reads TGTGCCAGCAGTGAATATAAAGCCAACGCCGCCCTTTATGGCTACACCTTC. It specifies CASSEYKANAALYGYTF.

The V gene is TRBV6-1, the J gene TRBJ1-2; a weak D match, TRBD1 (5 bases). V was pared by 6 bases and J by 4 bases, with 12 bases between. The CDR3 has 13 amino acids. Germline V gives CDR1 MNHNS, CDR2 SASEGT. CDR3 sequence: CASRRDASYGYTF. CDR3 nucleotides: TGTGCCAGCAGAAGGGACGCCAGCTATGGCTACACCTTC.

This clonotype occurred once. The chain joins TRBV9 to TRBJ2-3; D could derive from TRBD1 or TRBD2 (5 bases each). The CDR3 is 13 amino acids. Between the trimmed V and J ends, which lost 7 bases and 3 bases, there was a span of 12 bases. Germline V gene lookup returns CDR1 SGDLS and CDR2 YYNGEE. The CDR3 DNA is TGTGCCAGCGGGTCAGGGAGAACAGATACGCAGTATTTT. It codes for CASGSGRTDTQYF.